This T cell receptor (beta chain) is drawn from a study of blood T cells in healthy people across ages. Sample-barcoded 5' priming and a J-beta primer mix drove a second PCR of 7 to 11 cycles. TCRdb re-called the 5' RACE reads through MiXCR, storing one row per CDR3 protein. The data show about 570,000 distinct CDR3 sequences, 27% seen once. Comment on this clonotype: As yet, its antigen is unknown.

Trimming cost V 6 bases and J 9 bases, with 11 bases left between them. The germline V gene has CDR1 SEHNR and CDR2 FQNEAQ (reference sequence). CDR3 length: 11 amino acids. Study-level results: PBMCs went unsorted, and a conclusive naive versus antigen-experienced comparison was therefore prevented.

This receptor was taken from a woman in her sixties or seventies in good health. The J gene is TRBJ2-5, the V gene TRBV7-9; TRBD2 is a possible D gene (5 bases). Sequencing was carried out using blood. The chain's CDR3 is CASRFTEAQYF. The CDR3 DNA follows: TGTGCCAGCAGATTCACGGAGGCCCAGTACTTC.